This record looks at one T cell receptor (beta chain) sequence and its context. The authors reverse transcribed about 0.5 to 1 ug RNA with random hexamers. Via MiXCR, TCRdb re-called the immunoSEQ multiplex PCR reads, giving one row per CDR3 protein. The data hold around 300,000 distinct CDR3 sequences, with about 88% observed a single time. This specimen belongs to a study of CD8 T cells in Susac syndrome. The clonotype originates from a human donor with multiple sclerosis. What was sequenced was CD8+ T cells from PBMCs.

CDR3 amino acids: CASSFRGYYEQYF. The DNA for the CDR3 is TGTGCCAGCAGTTTTAGAGGGTACTACGAGCAGTACTTC. V and J are TRBV28 and TRBJ2-7; D may be TRBD2 (5 bases). CDR3 length: 13 residues. Trimming shortened V by 3 bases and J by 3 bases, and 9 bases separated the two germline ends. Germline V gene data show CDR1 as MDHEN and CDR2 as SYDVKM.